What follows are 3 T cell receptor beta chains derived from one specimen sequenced in a study of blood T cell repertoires in COVID-19. Libraries were prepared by immunoSEQ multiplex PCR; TCRdb keeps only in-frame clonotypes and omits some of them. Among roughly 83,000 clones listed, around 86% were seen once. Sequencing input: peripheral blood. These receptors were obtained from a man aged 45-60 years with active COVID-19.

Written as DNA, the CDR3 is TGTGCCATCAGTGATCCAGGGTACTCTGGAAACACCATATATTTT. Protein product: CAISDPGYSGNTIYF. The chain combines TRBV10-3 with TRBJ1-3; perhaps TRBD1 as D (5 bases). V was clipped by 3 bases and J by 0 bases, with 9 bases between them. The CDR3 sequence is 15 residues long. CDR1 and CDR2 (germline): ENHRY, SYGVKD.

The chain has TRBV2 and TRBJ1-2; D is unclear. The CDR3 runs to 14 residues. Germline CDR1 and CDR2: SNHLY and FYNNEI. The ends were cut back, 4 bases at V and 4 bases at J, with 13 bases in the middle. In DNA form, the CDR3 reads TGTGCCAGCAGTGTGGTTCCTCGGGGCTATGGCTACACCTTC. This translates into CASSVVPRGYGYTF.

The V call is TRBV25-1, the J call TRBJ1-6, with a weak D call TRBD1 (6 bases). This CDR3 contains 15 residues. V was trimmed by 8 bases and J by 6 bases, leaving 17 bases between them. Germline CDR1 MGHDK, CDR2 SYGVNS. CDR3 protein: CASRLTGLLNSPLHF. Written as DNA, the CDR3 is TGTGCCAGCCGACTAACAGGGCTCCTTAATTCACCCCTCCACTTT.